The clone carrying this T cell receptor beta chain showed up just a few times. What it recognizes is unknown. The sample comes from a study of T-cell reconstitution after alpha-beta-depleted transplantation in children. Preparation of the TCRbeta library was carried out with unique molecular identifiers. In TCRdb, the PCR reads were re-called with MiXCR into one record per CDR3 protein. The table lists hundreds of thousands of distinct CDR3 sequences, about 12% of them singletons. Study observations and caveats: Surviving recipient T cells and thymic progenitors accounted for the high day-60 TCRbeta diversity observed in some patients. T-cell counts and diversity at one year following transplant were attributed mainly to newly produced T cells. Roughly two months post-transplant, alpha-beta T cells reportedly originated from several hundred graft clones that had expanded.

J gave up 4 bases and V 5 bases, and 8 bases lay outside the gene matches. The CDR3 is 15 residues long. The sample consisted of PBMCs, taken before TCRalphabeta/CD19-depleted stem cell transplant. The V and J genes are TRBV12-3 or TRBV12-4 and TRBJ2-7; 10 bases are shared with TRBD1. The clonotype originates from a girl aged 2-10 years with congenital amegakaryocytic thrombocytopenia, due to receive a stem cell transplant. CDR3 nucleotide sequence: TGTGCCAGCAGTATACCGGGACAGGGGAAATACGAGCAGTACTTC. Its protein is CASSIPGQGKYEQYF.